This T cell receptor beta chain was obtained from a study of T cells after yellow fever vaccination. Study-wide results and caveats: Weaker, the secondary response peaked sooner, at day 5 versus 15. Booster sampling recovered most clones from primary vaccination (nearly 98% CD4, approximately 88% CD8).

TCRdb re-called the 5' RACE reads through MiXCR, storing one row per CDR3 protein. The profile shows around 250,000 distinct CDR3 sequences, roughly 5.6% of them singletons. In its sample, this clonotype was seen a few times. Its antigen remains unknown. The sequencing used CD4+ T cells sorted from PBMCs, collected on the day of the yellow fever booster vaccination. The TCR comes from a young man who received the YFV17D yellow fever vaccine.

The CDR3 DNA reads as TGTGCCAGCAGCTTAGATTCTTCGGCTCAGAACGAGCAGTACTTC. Protein sequence: CASSLDSSAQNEQYF. The V call is TRBV11-2, the J call TRBJ2-7; no clear D gene. CDR1 and CDR2 from the germline V gene are SGHAT and FQNNGV. V lost 0 bases and J lost 5, with 14 bases in between. The CDR3 runs to 15 residues.